This T cell receptor beta chain was documented in a study of patients and donors after allogeneic stem cell transplantation. This clonotype was counted between two and nine times. Each CDR3 protein gets one entry after TCRdb re-called the RT-PCR reads with MiXCR. The sample gives 900,000 to 1,000,000 distinct CDR3 sequences, roughly 18% of which show up once; 5% to 6.5% is in the top ten. The receptor's source is a human donor who was either an allogeneic HSCT recipient or a stem cell or donor lymphocyte infusion donor (not recorded which). It is not recorded whose cells these are; they may come from a transplant donor. Sequenced: blood, either unsorted or a sorted T cell fraction (not recorded which).

This chain's CDR3 is CASSFSPRDRIYNEQFF. In nucleotides, the CDR3 is TGTGCCAGCAGTTTTAGCCCGCGGGACAGAATCTACAATGAGCAGTTCTTC. The chain couples TRBV12-3 or TRBV12-4 to TRBJ2-1; D might be TRBD1 (7 bases). The V end was cut by 3 bases, the J end by 3 bases, with 18 bases between. The CDR3 extends over 17 amino acids.